Presented here are 32 T cell receptor beta chains from one specimen sequenced in a study of T-cell memory formation after mild COVID-19. TCRdb analysed the 5' RACE reads with MiXCR anew, one entry per CDR3 protein. The table shows around 500,000 distinct CDR3 sequences, with roughly 18% occurring only once. The sequenced material came from PBMCs or a T cell subset sorted from them (not recorded which). These receptors were taken from an adult woman who had mild COVID-19 (a few samples of this study predate the infection). Cell type and time point are not known.

This clonotype has only one observation. The chain recombines TRBV29-1 with TRBJ2-7; tentative D call: TRBD2 (5 bases). The CDR3 is 12 amino acids. V gave up 4 bases and J gave up 2 bases, with 9 bases separating them. Germline-derived CDR1 and CDR2 are SQVTM and ANQGSEA. The CDR3 here is CSVGKEAYEQYF. The CDR3 bases are TGCAGCGTTGGCAAGGAGGCCTACGAGCAGTACTTC.

The table lists this clonotype with a few counts. The chain couples TRBV3-1 to TRBJ1-2; no firm D call. Germline V gives CDR1 LGHDT, CDR2 YNNKEL (reference sequence). CDR3 length: 16 amino acids. Trimming cost V 3 bases and J 4 bases, with 18 bases left between them. The CDR3 region has the DNA TGTGCCAGCAGCCATCAGAGACGCACTCAGTCCTATGGCTACACCTTC. Its translation: CASSHQRRTQSYGYTF.

CDR3 protein: CASSLGVKAPNQPQHF. CDR3 nucleotides: TGTGCCAGCAGCTTAGGGGTCAAGGCACCAAATCAGCCCCAGCATTTT. The chain is built from TRBV7-8 and TRBJ1-5; D gene ambiguous. Germline V gives CDR1 SGHVS, CDR2 FQNEAQ. V gave up 1 base and J gave up 4 bases, with 14 bases separating them. There are 16 residues in the CDR3.

In this sample, this clonotype turned up a few times. J is TRBJ1-5 and V is TRBV6-5; unclear D gene. The germline gives CDR1 MNHEY, CDR2 SVGAGI. The CDR3 is 13 amino acids. V was trimmed by 6 bases and J by 2 bases, leaving 8 bases between them. This chain's CDR3 is CASRQGGNQPQHF. CDR3 bases: TGTGCCAGCAGGCAAGGAGGCAATCAGCCCCAGCATTTT.

This rearrangement joins TRBV12-3 or TRBV12-4 to TRBJ2-5; 13 nucleotides line up with TRBD2. This CDR3 is built from 16 residues. After removal of 3 bases from V and 1 base from J, the junction contained 2 bases not matched to a gene. In nucleotides, the CDR3 is TGTGCCAGCAGTTTCGGACTAGCGGGGGCCCAAGAGACCCAGTACTTC. Encoded protein: CASSFGLAGAQETQYF.

The table lists this clonotype with a few counts. The chain links TRBV30 to TRBJ2-2; tentative D call: TRBD2 (5 bases). CDR1 and CDR2 (germline): GTSNPN, SVGIG (reference sequence). The V end lost 5 bases, the J end lost 1 base, and 11 bases lay between the germline ends. This CDR3 comprises 14 residues. CDR3 DNA sequence: TGTGCCTGGTCCTCGCGGGTGAACACCGGGGAGCTGTTTTTT. This sequence encodes CAWSSRVNTGELFF.

This chain joins TRBV24-1 and TRBJ1-2, with D uncertain. Germline V CDR1 and CDR2: KGHDR, SFDVKD. The V end was cut by 6 bases, the J end by 7 bases, with 8 bases between. The CDR3 extends over 11 amino acids. CDR3 bases: TGTGCCACCAGTAATGGAGGTGGCTACACCTTC. It codes for CATSNGGGYTF.

The CDR3 region has the DNA TGTGCCAGCAGACTCACAGGGGGCGATGGCTACACCTTC. It specifies CASRLTGGDGYTF. The V gene is TRBV2, the J gene TRBJ1-2, with 9 bases that match TRBD1. Germline V CDR1 and CDR2: SNHLY, FYNNEI. The junction had 5 bases not matched to a gene; V was cut back by 6 bases and J by 6 bases. The CDR3 extends over 13 amino acids.

This clonotype showed up just a few times. V gene TRBV19 combines with J gene TRBJ1-1; D is undetermined. Germline V CDR1 and CDR2: LNHDA, SQIVND (reference sequence). Trimming removed 3 bases at V and 3 bases at J, with 14 bases between. The CDR3 runs 15 residues. DNA for the CDR3: TGTGCCAGTAGTATTGTTTGGAGGGAGGACACTGAAGCTTTCTTT. Protein sequence: CASSIVWREDTEAFF.

The chain has TRBV25-1 and TRBJ2-1; no definite D call. The V gene's germline CDR1 is MGHDK and CDR2 SYGVNS. V lost 8 bases to trimming and J lost 4 bases, with 6 bases between them. The CDR3 extends over 11 amino acids. In DNA, the CDR3 is TGTGCCAGCGGGGATTACAATGAGCAGTTCTTC. This encodes CASGDYNEQFF.

This clonotype was counted at least ten times. The chain links TRBV18 to TRBJ2-7; no reliable D call. CDR1 is KGHSH, CDR2 LQKENI, per germline. V lost 4 bases and J 4 bases, leaving 11 bases between the germline ends. This CDR3 is built from 13 residues. CDR3: CASSLQQEYEQYF. Written as DNA, the CDR3 is TGTGCCAGCTCACTCCAACAAGAATACGAGCAGTACTTC.

This clonotype was recorded a few times. The chain has TRBV14 and TRBJ2-1; TRBD2 might be the D (5 bases). The CDR3 sequence is 16 residues long. V was pared by 0 bases and J by 1 base, with 10 bases between. Germline-derived CDR1 and CDR2 are SGHDN and FVKESK. The CDR3 sequence: CASSQDSGKSYNEQFF. As DNA, the CDR3 is TGTGCCAGCAGCCAAGATTCGGGAAAGTCCTACAATGAGCAGTTCTTC. Complete variable domain (other parts from reference TRBV14 and TRBJ2-1): EAGVTQFPSHSVIEKGQTVTLRCDPISGHDNLYWYRRVMGKEIKFLLHFVKESKQDESGMPNNRFLAERTGGTYSTLKVQPAELEDSGVYFCASSQDSGKSYNEQFFGPGTRLTVL.

The V and J genes are TRBV7-9 and TRBJ2-4; 8 nucleotides line up with TRBD2. V dropped 5 bases and J dropped 8; count of bases not matched to a gene: 8. CDR1 is SEHNR, CDR2 FQNEAQ, per germline (reference sequence). This CDR3 region has 14 residues. In DNA form, the CDR3 reads TGTGCCAGCAGCCGAAGCGGGAGATCGGACATTCAGTACTTC. It is translated as CASSRSGRSDIQYF.

V usage is TRBV11-2 and J usage is TRBJ2-5; the D gene is possibly TRBD1 (6 bases). Per the germline V gene, CDR1 is SGHAT and CDR2 is FQNNGV. The CDR3 contains 20 residues. V was clipped by 4 bases and J by 4 bases, with 31 bases between them. In DNA form, the CDR3 reads TGTGCCAGCAGCTATCGCCCCTGGAGAGGGATGGGGGACAATGGAGAGACCCAGTACTTC. Encoded protein: CASSYRPWRGMGDNGETQYF.

The CDR3 region has the DNA TGCAGCGTACCTCGAGGGGGTTACACTGAAGCTTTCTTT. It encodes CSVPRGGYTEAFF. V usage is TRBV29-1 and J usage is TRBJ1-1, with TRBD1 as a possible D gene (6 bases). Germline values: CDR1 SQVTM, CDR2 ANQGSEA. CDR3 length equals 13 residues. Trimming removed 6 bases at V and 3 bases at J, with 14 bases between.

V is TRBV30 and J is TRBJ2-2; 8 bases are shared with TRBD1. Trimming cost V 4 bases and J 8 bases; bases outside gene matches: 6. Germline CDR1 reads GTSNPN; CDR2 reads SVGIG (reference sequence). The length of the CDR3 is 13 residues. This CDR3 reads CAWTGGAWGELFF. The CDR3 coding sequence is TGTGCCTGGACAGGGGGCGCATGGGGGGAGCTGTTTTTT.

The rearrangement links TRBV6-5 to TRBJ2-2, with D perhaps matching TRBD2 (5 bases). V was shortened by 5 bases and J by 4 bases, with 8 bases between the two germline ends. This CDR3 spans 13 amino acids. CDR1 is MNHEY and CDR2 is SVGAGI in the germline V gene. CDR3 bases: TGTGCCAGCAGTACACGGGGCACCGGGGAGCTGTTTTTT. It translates to CASSTRGTGELFF.

The CDR3 region has the DNA TGTGCCAGCAGCCTCTACGGGGGAGGTGGAACAGATACGCAGTATTTT. Translation gives CASSLYGGGGTDTQYF. This chain uses TRBV14 with TRBJ2-3, with D possibly TRBD2 on 6 matching bases. The CDR3 spans 16 residues. The germline gives CDR1 SGHDN, CDR2 FVKESK. The germline V and J ends were trimmed by 4 bases and 3 bases, with 17 bases remaining between them.

In this sample, this clonotype turned up many times. DNA for the CDR3: TGTGCCAGCAGTGAATCTCAGGGTGAGGGCGCGTATCAGCCCCAGCATTTT. It yields the protein CASSESQGEGAYQPQHF. V gene TRBV25-1 combines with J gene TRBJ1-5, with D perhaps TRBD1 (5 bases). The V gene lost 1 base and the J gene lost 5 bases, with 18 bases spanning the gap. Germline CDR1 and CDR2: MGHDK and SYGVNS. The CDR3 is made up of 17 amino acids.

This chain joins TRBV24-1 and TRBJ2-1; possibly TRBD2 for D (6 bases). The CDR3 is 12 residues long. Per the germline V gene, CDR1 is KGHDR and CDR2 is SFDVKD. Between the trimmed V and J ends, which lost 6 bases and 8 bases, there was a span of 10 bases. The CDR3 reads CATSSREHEQFF. The CDR3 DNA reads TGTGCCACCAGTAGCCGGGAGCATGAGCAGTTCTTC.

The chain is built from TRBV5-1 and TRBJ1-1; 9 positions agree with TRBD1. CDR1 and CDR2 (germline): SGHRS, YFSETQ. The CDR3 spans 16 residues. V lost 0 bases to trimming and J lost 3 bases; unmatched junction nucleotides: 6. As DNA, the CDR3 is TGCGCCAGCAGCTTGGGGACAGGGGTTGGTGACACTGAAGCTTTCTTT. Its translation is CASSLGTGVGDTEAFF.

The rearrangement uses TRBV4-3 and TRBJ1-1; tentative D call: TRBD1 (5 bases). The CDR3 runs to 14 residues. The V gene lost 2 bases and the J gene lost 5 bases, with 12 bases spanning the gap. Germline CDR1 LGHNA, CDR2 YSLEER. The CDR3 sequence: CASSQRREGTEAFF. DNA of the CDR3: TGCGCCAGCAGCCAACGCAGGGAGGGAACTGAAGCTTTCTTT.

V is TRBV15 and J is TRBJ2-3; D is ambiguous. The germline V gene encodes CDR1 LNHNV and CDR2 YYDKDF (reference sequence). This CDR3 contains 13 residues. V shed 5 bases and J shed 3 bases, with 9 bases lying between them. The chain's CDR3 is CATSPSETDTQYF. The CDR3 region has the DNA TGTGCCACCAGCCCGTCGGAAACAGATACGCAGTATTTT.

This clonotype was counted ten times or more. This chain links TRBV24-1 with TRBJ1-2; 9 bases line up with TRBD1. The CDR3 is 15 residues long. Germline trimming cut 2 bases from V and 4 bases from J; bases unmatched to any gene: 4. The germline V gene has CDR1 KGHDR and CDR2 SFDVKD. CDR3: CATSDSGTGRYGYTF. CDR3 DNA sequence: TGTGCCACCAGTGATTCGGGGACAGGGCGCTATGGCTACACCTTC.

V and J are TRBV21-1 and TRBJ1-1. TRBV21-1 is marked as a pseudogene. CDR3 length: 18 amino acids. The CDR3 protein is CASSKASGGRLMNTEAFF. In DNA form, the CDR3 reads TGTGCCAGCAGCAAAGCTTCGGGGGGCCGGCTCATGAACACTGAAGCTTTCTTT.

V gene TRBV4-1 combines with J gene TRBJ2-4; D unclear. The ends were cut back, 0 bases at V and 0 bases at J, with 18 bases in the middle. The germline CDR1 and CDR2 sequences are MGHRA and YSYEKL. The CDR3 is 19 amino acids. Here the CDR3 DNA reads TGCGCCAGCAGCCAAGATTGGTCGGGCCTTGCTCTAGCCAAAAACATTCAGTACTTC. Its translation is CASSQDWSGLALAKNIQYF.

The chain carries TRBV29-1 and TRBJ2-5, with TRBD2 identical over 9 bases. The CDR3 runs to 14 residues. Per germline, CDR1 SQVTM and CDR2 ANQGSEA. The V gene end was trimmed by 2 bases and the J gene end by 1 base; junction bases not matched to a gene: 2. CDR3 residues: CSVELAGLQETQYF. CDR3 nucleotides: TGCAGCGTTGAACTAGCGGGGCTCCAAGAGACCCAGTACTTC. Filled out from reference TRBV29-1 and TRBJ2-5, the complete variable domain reads SAVISQKPSRDICQRGTSLTIQCQVDSQVTMMFWYRQQPGQSLTLIATANQGSEATYESGFVIDKFPISRPNLTFSTLTVSNMSPEDSSIYLCSVELAGLQETQYFGPGTRLLVL.

This chain connects TRBV25-1 to TRBJ2-7; no definite D call. The CDR3 is made up of 12 amino acids. The germline V gene has CDR1 MGHDK and CDR2 SYGVNS. V was pared by 4 bases and J by 6 bases, with 10 bases between. The CDR3 region is CASSGKSGEQYF. The DNA for the CDR3 is TGTGCCAGCAGTGGTAAGTCGGGCGAGCAGTACTTC.

The rearrangement joins TRBV24-1 to TRBJ2-5; TRBD2 matches at 8 bases. The V segment lost 9 bases and the J segment 2 bases; nucleotides outside the gene matches: 13. Germline lookup yields CDR1 KGHDR and CDR2 SFDVKD. The CDR3 covers 16 residues. The CDR3 is CATSAGPSGLQETQYF. The DNA for the CDR3 is TGTGCCACCTCCGCGGGGCCTAGCGGGCTTCAAGAGACCCAGTACTTC.

The chain employs TRBV4-1 and TRBJ1-4; 9 bases line up with TRBD1. The germline V gene encodes CDR1 MGHRA and CDR2 YSYEKL. The CDR3 is 14 residues long. After removal of 4 bases from V and 7 bases from J, the junction contained 4 bases not matched to a gene. Here the CDR3 DNA reads TGCGCCAGCAGCCCACAGGGGGCGCGTGAAAAACTGTTTTTT. This translates into CASSPQGAREKLFF.

In this sample, this clonotype turned up a few times. This chain links TRBV6-5 with TRBJ2-2, with D unclear. V lost 0 bases, J lost 6 bases, and 14 bases lay in between. Germline CDR1 reads MNHEY; CDR2 reads SVGAGI. The CDR3 has 16 amino acids. The CDR3: CASSYSISRNAGELFF. CDR3 nucleotide sequence: TGTGCCAGCAGTTACTCGATATCGCGTAACGCCGGGGAGCTGTTTTTT.

The V gene is TRBV11-2, the J gene TRBJ2-1; 7 nucleotides line up with TRBD2. J lost 5 bases, V lost 5 bases, and 9 bases had no gene match. The CDR3 has 15 amino acids. Germline-derived CDR1 and CDR2 are SGHAT and FQNNGV. CDR3 nucleotide sequence: TGTGCCAGCAGCCTTCGGGGACTATCACACAATGAGCAGTTCTTC. It is translated as CASSLRGLSHNEQFF.